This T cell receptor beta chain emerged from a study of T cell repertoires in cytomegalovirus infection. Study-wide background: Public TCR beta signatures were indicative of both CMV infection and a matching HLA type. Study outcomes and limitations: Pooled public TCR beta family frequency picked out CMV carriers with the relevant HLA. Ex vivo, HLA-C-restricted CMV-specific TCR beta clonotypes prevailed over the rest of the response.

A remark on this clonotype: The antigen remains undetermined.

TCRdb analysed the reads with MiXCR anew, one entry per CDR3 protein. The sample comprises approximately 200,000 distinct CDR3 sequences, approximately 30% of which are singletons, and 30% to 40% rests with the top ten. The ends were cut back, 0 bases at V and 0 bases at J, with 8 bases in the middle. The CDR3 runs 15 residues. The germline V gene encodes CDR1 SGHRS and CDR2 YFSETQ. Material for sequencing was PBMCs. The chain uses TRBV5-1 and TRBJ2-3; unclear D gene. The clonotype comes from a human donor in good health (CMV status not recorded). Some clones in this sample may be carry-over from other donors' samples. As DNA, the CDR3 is TGCGCCAGCAGCTTGGAGGTACCTAGCACAGATACGCAGTATTTT. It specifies CASSLEVPSTDTQYF.